This passage covers 25 T cell receptor beta chains from one sample sequenced in a study of shared clonotypes between healthy human individuals. Here immunoSEQ multiplex PCR was the method, and the copy in TCRdb shows in-frame clones only, minus some. The sample gives 300,000 to 400,000 clones, roughly 80% of which show up once; about 10% is in the top ten. Sequenced material: memory CD4+ T cells sorted from blood. Subset specified: CD45RA-negative fraction. The receptor set was obtained from a young man in good health.

The chain links TRBV18 to TRBJ1-1, with 10 bases that match TRBD1. CDR1 and CDR2 from the germline V gene are KGHSH and LQKENI. J gave up 5 bases and V 4 bases, and 7 bases lay outside the gene matches. The CDR3 is made up of 15 amino acids. For the CDR3, the DNA is TGTGCCAGCTCACAAGGACAGGGGGTCGAGACTGAAGCTTTCTTT. Translating it yields CASSQGQGVETEAFF. Combining the CDR3 with reference TRBV18 and TRBJ1-1 gives the whole variable domain NAGVMQNPRHLVRRRGQEARLRCSPMKGHSHVYWYRQLPEEGLKFMVYLQKENIIDESGMPKERFSAEFPKEGPSILRIQQVVRGDSAAYFCASSQGQGVETEAFFGQGTRLTVV.

This clone has a handful of counts. V gene TRBV14 combines with J gene TRBJ1-2; D is unclear. The CDR3 contains 14 residues. The germline CDR1 and CDR2 sequences are SGHDN and FVKESK. V lost 4 bases to trimming and J lost 6 bases, with 15 bases between them. The CDR3 nucleotides are TGTGCCAGCAGCCCAGGTCGAGTAGTTGATGGCTACACCTTC. Translated: CASSPGRVVDGYTF.

Points on this clone: One base separates it from a far larger clone, so it is likely a read error. Other nucleotide sequences in the sample specify the same CDR3. CDR3 amino acids: CSASDYGYTF. As DNA, the CDR3 is TGCAGTGCTAGTGATTATGGCTACACCTTC. The rearrangement joins TRBV20-1 to TRBJ1-2; the D is unclear. Between the trimmed V and J ends, which lost 3 bases and 5 bases, there was a span of 4 bases. Germline values: CDR1 DFQATT, CDR2 SNEGSKA (reference sequence). The CDR3 covers 10 residues.

The chain joins TRBV2 to TRBJ1-1, with 7 bases fitting TRBD1. Unmatched junction bases numbered 13, after V lost 11 bases and J lost 4 bases. The CDR3 has 14 residues. Germline V gene sequence: CDR1 SNHLY, CDR2 FYNNEI. The CDR3 DNA reads TGTGCCGGCCGACAGGGACTTCGCTTCACTGAAGCTTTCTTT. Translating it yields CAGRQGLRFTEAFF. Full variable domain (missing parts from reference TRBV2 and TRBJ1-1): EPEVTQTPSHQVTQMGQEVILRCVPISNHLYFYWYRQILGQKVEFLVSFYNNEISEKSEIFDDQFSVERPDGSNFTLKIRSTKLEDSAMYFCAGRQGLRFTEAFFGQGTRLTVV.

This sequence joins TRBV4-3 and TRBJ1-1; no firm D call. Trimming took off 3 bases at V and 1 base at J, with 12 bases between the two ends. The CDR3 length is 15 residues. Germline V CDR1 and CDR2: LGHNA, YSLEER. This CDR3 reads CASSQSPTTNTEAFF. As DNA, the CDR3 is TGCGCCAGCAGCCAGTCCCCCACAACGAACACTGAAGCTTTCTTT.

The chain is built from TRBV29-1 and TRBJ2-7; the match to TRBD2 covers 10 bases. Germline CDR1 reads SQVTM; CDR2 reads ANQGSEA. The CDR3 length is 12 residues. The junction had 5 bases not matched to a gene; V was cut back by 4 bases and J by 8 bases. The CDR3 here is CSVGLAGAKQYF. The CDR3 bases are TGCAGCGTTGGGCTAGCGGGAGCTAAGCAGTACTTC.

The V call is TRBV18, the J call TRBJ1-5, with D unresolved. Germline V gene lookup returns CDR1 KGHSH and CDR2 LQKENI. V was trimmed by 3 bases and J by 8 bases, leaving 17 bases between them. The CDR3 spans 15 residues. Written as DNA, the CDR3 is TGTGCCAGCTCACCCGGAGCGCGCGGGGAGGAGCCCCAGCATTTT. It codes for CASSPGARGEEPQHF.

The V gene is TRBV5-1, the J gene TRBJ2-5; TRBD2 might be the D (6 bases). The CDR3 is 15 amino acids. Trimming pared 1 base from V and 2 bases from J, leaving 12 bases between. Looked up from germline, CDR1 is SGHRS and CDR2 is YFSETQ. The CDR3 DNA is TGCGCCAGCAGCTTGAATCCGGCGGGACAAGAGACCCAGTACTTC. The encoded protein is CASSLNPAGQETQYF.

Regarding this clone: This may arise from a read error, as a much more abundant clone is one base away. V and J are TRBV7-9 and TRBJ2-7, with TRBD2 identical over 9 bases. The CDR3 is made up of 14 amino acids. Germline CDR1 is SEHNR and CDR2 is FQNEAQ (reference sequence). This CDR3 is CTSSLAGVHYEQYF. The CDR3 DNA reads as TGTACCAGCAGCTTAGCGGGAGTTCACTACGAGCAGTACTTC.

This clone came up a few times. V is TRBV7-6 and J is TRBJ1-1; a weak D match, TRBD1 (5 bases). The germline V gene has CDR1 SGHVS and CDR2 FNYEAQ. The CDR3 consists of 15 residues. V lost 4 bases and J lost 7, with 19 bases in between. The DNA of the CDR3 is TGTGCCAGCAGCTCATTAACAGGTCCAGAGGGTGAAGCTTTCTTT. Translation gives CASSSLTGPEGEAFF.

V and J are TRBV10-3 and TRBJ2-1; D uncertain. This CDR3 contains 14 residues. Germline V gives CDR1 ENHRY, CDR2 SYGVKD. Trimming took off 11 bases at V and 9 bases at J, with 23 bases between the two ends. CDR3 in amino acids: CAARRDEGFTEQFF. The DNA of the CDR3 is TGTGCCGCCCGAAGAGACGAAGGGTTTACTGAGCAGTTCTTC.

This clone was detected a few times. The same CDR3 also results from other DNA sequences found in this sample. The rearrangement links TRBV7-9 to TRBJ1-5, with TRBD1 identical over 7 bases. Germline trimming cut 4 bases from V and 2 bases from J; bases unmatched to any gene: 2. The germline CDR1 and CDR2 sequences are SEHNR and FQNEAQ (reference sequence). The length of the CDR3 is 14 residues. This CDR3 is CASSSTGGNQPQHF. CDR3 DNA: TGTGCCAGCAGCTCTACAGGGGGCAATCAGCCCCAGCATTTT.

This clone was seen only once. The V call is TRBV6-6, the J call TRBJ2-1; D call uncertain. This CDR3 has 16 residues. Germline loops: CDR1 MNHNY, CDR2 SVGAGI (reference sequence). Trimming took off 7 bases at V and 0 bases at J, with 16 bases between the two ends. In DNA form, the CDR3 reads TGTGCCAGCACCCTGGGCGGCACCAACTCCTACAATGAGCAGTTCTTC. Its translation: CASTLGGTNSYNEQFF.

This rearrangement joins TRBV10-2 to TRBJ2-7; 9 bases match TRBD1. In germline, CDR1 is WSHSY, CDR2 SAAADI. V dropped 9 bases and J dropped 8; count of bases not matched to a gene: 11. There are 13 residues in the CDR3. The CDR3 DNA is TGCGCCAGTTTTGGGACAGGGTTTTCGAAGCAGTACTTC. Amino acid sequence: CASFGTGFSKQYF.

About this clone itself: In the same sample, other DNA sequences code for this CDR3. The genes are TRBV28 and TRBJ1-1, with 7 nucleotides matching TRBD1. The CDR3 extends over 15 amino acids. After removal of 3 bases from V and 0 bases from J, the junction contained 4 bases not matched to a gene. From germline, CDR1 is MDHEN and CDR2 SYDVKM. The CDR3 sequence: CASSLPGQLNTEAFF. CDR3 nucleotide sequence: TGTGCCAGCAGTTTGCCGGGACAGTTGAACACTGAAGCTTTCTTT.

This clone has only one observation. The chain is built from TRBV6-6 and TRBJ2-7, with TRBD2 as a possible D gene (6 bases). With 8 bases removed from V and 4 bases from J, the gap between germline ends came to 12 bases. The CDR3 runs 12 residues. CDR1 and CDR2 from the germline V gene are MNHNY and SVGAGI (reference sequence). The CDR3 is CASESGSYEQYF. The DNA for the CDR3 is TGTGCCAGCGAGAGCGGGTCGTACGAGCAGTACTTC.

The chain couples TRBV10-1 to TRBJ2-5, with D perhaps matching TRBD2 (5 bases). The CDR3 loop spans 14 amino acids. Trimming took off 3 bases at V and 7 bases at J, with 15 bases between the two ends. CDR1 is WNHNN, CDR2 SYGVQD, per germline (reference sequence). CDR3 residues: CASSDGGSTATQYF. The CDR3 nucleotides read TGCGCCAGCAGTGATGGTGGGAGCACCGCGACCCAGTACTTC.

This clone was seen at least ten times. The chain joins TRBV10-1 to TRBJ2-1; D unclear. In germline, CDR1 is WNHNN, CDR2 SYGVQD (reference sequence). Trimming stripped 3 bases from V and 1 base from J, with 7 bases between. The CDR3 has 14 amino acids. CDR3: CASSDQISYNEQFF. The CDR3 DNA reads TGCGCCAGCAGTGATCAGATTTCCTACAATGAGCAGTTCTTC.

This clone has only one observation. A far larger clone is only one base removed, so a read error is likely. The chain carries TRBV4-3 and TRBJ2-7; no firm D call. The CDR3 consists of 13 residues. Germline V gives CDR1 LGHNA, CDR2 YSLEER. V shed 1 base and J shed 3 bases, with 7 bases lying between them. The CDR3 is CASSQGSLYEQYF. DNA for the CDR3: TGCGCCAGCAGCCAAGGATCGCTCTACGAGCAGTACTTC.

The chain is built from TRBV28 and TRBJ1-3; D not resolved. Trimming removed 3 bases from V and 0 bases from J, with 15 bases in between. Germline V lookup: CDR1 MDHEN, CDR2 SYDVKM. This CDR3 is built from 17 residues. This CDR3 is CASSFHGTPHSGNTIYF. CDR3 DNA: TGTGCCAGCAGTTTTCATGGAACTCCTCACTCTGGAAACACCATATATTTT.

A few counts support this clone. The rearrangement joins TRBV6-1 to TRBJ1-4; no reliable D call. The CDR3 is 14 residues long. CDR1 and CDR2 (germline): MNHNS, SASEGT. V lost 3 bases and J 4 bases, leaving 9 bases between the germline ends. The CDR3 sequence is CASSDYGFNEKLFF. The CDR3, as DNA: TGTGCCAGCAGTGACTACGGGTTTAATGAAAAACTGTTTTTT.

This clone showed up just once. This sequence joins TRBV5-1 and TRBJ2-7; 8 nucleotides match TRBD1. The CDR3 has 15 residues. Germline loops: CDR1 SGHRS, CDR2 YFSETQ. The V and J ends lost 3 bases and 5 bases, in that order; junction bases with no gene match: 10. CDR3 sequence reads: CASSSQGANGDEQYF. As DNA, the CDR3 is TGCGCCAGCAGCTCGCAGGGGGCCAACGGAGACGAGCAGTACTTC.

The V call is TRBV20-1, the J call TRBJ1-2; D not certain. Germline V gene sequence: CDR1 DFQATT, CDR2 SNEGSKA (reference sequence). Trimming shortened V by 8 bases and J by 1 base, and 8 bases separated the two germline ends. The CDR3 consists of 11 residues. CDR3 protein: CSPGFNYGYTF. CDR3 bases: TGCAGTCCCGGGTTTAACTATGGCTACACCTTC.

The table lists this clone with a few counts. The chain joins TRBV18 to TRBJ1-1; D remains unclear. V was shortened by 0 bases and J by 2 bases, with 4 bases between the two germline ends. The CDR3 sequence is 13 residues long. Germline V gives CDR1 KGHSH, CDR2 LQKENI. The CDR3, as DNA: TGTGCCAGCTCACCACCTTATAACACTGAAGCTTTCTTT. Amino acid sequence: CASSPPYNTEAFF.

The V and J genes are TRBV27 and TRBJ2-5; D is unclear. The CDR3 covers 14 residues. V lost 2 bases and J 5 bases, leaving 12 bases between the germline ends. Germline V gene lookup returns CDR1 MNHEY and CDR2 SMNVEV (reference sequence). As DNA, the CDR3 is TGTGCCAGCAGTTTAAATGGGGTATGGGAGACCCAGTACTTC. Translated, it gives CASSLNGVWETQYF.